This T cell receptor (beta chain) came from a study of PD-L1 blockade in urothelial cancer. Overall study context: Patients arrived having already received 0 to 3 prior chemotherapy regimens.

The CDR3 covers 16 residues. Germline trimming cut 4 bases from V and 0 bases from J; bases unmatched to any gene: 7. In germline, CDR1 is SGHNT, CDR2 YYREEE (reference sequence). The time point is: pretreatment peripheral blood. Patients were diagnosed with urothelial carcinoma, either locally advanced or metastatic. Data came from immunoSEQ multiplex PCR; TCRdb stores just in-frame clones and leaves some out. The table includes approximately 100,000 clones, roughly nine tenths detected once. This sequence was found in a woman older than 75 with urothelial cancer. The chain uses TRBV5-4 and TRBJ2-3; 8 bases align to TRBD2. This specimen consisted of PBMCs, obtained around atezolizumab (anti-PD-L1) treatment. The CDR3 nucleotides read TGTGCCAGCAGCCAAAATAGCGGGACTAGCACAGATACGCAGTATTTT. This sequence encodes CASSQNSGTSTDTQYF.